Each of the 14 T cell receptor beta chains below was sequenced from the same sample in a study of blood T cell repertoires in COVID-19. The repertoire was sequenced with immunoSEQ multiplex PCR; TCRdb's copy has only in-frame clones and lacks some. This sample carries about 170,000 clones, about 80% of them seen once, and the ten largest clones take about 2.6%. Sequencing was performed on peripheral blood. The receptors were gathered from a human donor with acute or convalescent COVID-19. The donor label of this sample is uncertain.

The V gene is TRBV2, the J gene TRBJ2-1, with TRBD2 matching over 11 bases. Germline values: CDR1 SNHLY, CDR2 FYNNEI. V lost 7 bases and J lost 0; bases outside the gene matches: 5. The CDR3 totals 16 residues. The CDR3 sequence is CASTPLAGDSYNEQFF. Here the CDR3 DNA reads TGTGCCAGCACCCCACTAGCGGGGGACTCCTACAATGAGCAGTTCTTC.

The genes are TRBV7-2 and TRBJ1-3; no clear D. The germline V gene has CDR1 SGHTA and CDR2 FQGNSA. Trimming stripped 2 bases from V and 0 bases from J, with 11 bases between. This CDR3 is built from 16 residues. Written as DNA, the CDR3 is TGTGCCAGCAGCTTAAGTTGGAGCCTCTCTGGAAACACCATATATTTT. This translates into CASSLSWSLSGNTIYF.

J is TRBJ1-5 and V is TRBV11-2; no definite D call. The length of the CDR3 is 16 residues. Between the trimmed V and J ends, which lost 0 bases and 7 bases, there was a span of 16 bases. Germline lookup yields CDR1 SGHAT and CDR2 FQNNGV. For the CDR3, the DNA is TGTGCCAGCAGCTTAGAAGGCAGGCCCGGGAGACAGCCCCAGCATTTT. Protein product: CASSLEGRPGRQPQHF.

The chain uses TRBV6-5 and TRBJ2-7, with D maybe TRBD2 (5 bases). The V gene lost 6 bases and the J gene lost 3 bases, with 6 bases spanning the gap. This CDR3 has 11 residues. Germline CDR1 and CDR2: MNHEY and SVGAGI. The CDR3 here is CASSRDYEQYF. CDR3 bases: TGTGCCAGCAGCCGGGACTACGAGCAGTACTTC.

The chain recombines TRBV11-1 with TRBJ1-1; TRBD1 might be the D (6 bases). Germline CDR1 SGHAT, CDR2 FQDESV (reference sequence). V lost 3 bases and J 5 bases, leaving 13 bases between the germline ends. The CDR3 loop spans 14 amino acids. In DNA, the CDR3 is TGTGCCAGCAGCTTCGCAGGGGTTGTAACTGAAGCTTTCTTT. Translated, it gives CASSFAGVVTEAFF.

In nucleotides, the CDR3 is TGTGCCAGCAGCCCAAGGGCGGGGGGGCGCACAGATACGCAGTATTTT. Its protein product is CASSPRAGGRTDTQYF. The rearrangement joins TRBV7-2 to TRBJ2-3, with TRBD2 matching 9 bases. With V trimmed by 5 bases and J by 1 base, 7 bases remained unmatched. The CDR3 sequence is 16 residues long. The germline V gene has CDR1 SGHTA and CDR2 FQGNSA.

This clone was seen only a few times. The DNA for the CDR3 is TGTGCCAGCAGCTCAGACAGTTACTCTGGAAACACCATATATTTT. It yields the protein CASSSDSYSGNTIYF. The chain is built from TRBV11-3 and TRBJ1-3, with D possibly being TRBD1 (5 bases). The germline V gene encodes CDR1 SGHNT and CDR2 YENEEA. The V end was cut by 4 bases, the J end by 0 bases, with 10 bases between. This CDR3 has 15 residues. Together with reference TRBV11-3 and TRBJ1-3, the CDR3 gives the full variable domain: EAGVVQSPRYKIIEKKQPVAFWCNPISGHNTLYWYLQNLGQGPELLIRYENEEAVDDSQLPKDRFSAERLKGVDSTLKIQPAELGDSAVYLCASSSDSYSGNTIYFGEGSWLTVV.

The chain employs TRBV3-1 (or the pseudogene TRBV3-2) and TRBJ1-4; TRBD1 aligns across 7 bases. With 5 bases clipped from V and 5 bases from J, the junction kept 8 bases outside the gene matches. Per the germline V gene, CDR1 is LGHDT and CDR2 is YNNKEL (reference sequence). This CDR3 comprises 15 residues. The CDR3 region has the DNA TGTGCCAGCAGCTCTTTGGGGACAGAAAATGAAAAACTGTTTTTT. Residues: CASSSLGTENEKLFF.

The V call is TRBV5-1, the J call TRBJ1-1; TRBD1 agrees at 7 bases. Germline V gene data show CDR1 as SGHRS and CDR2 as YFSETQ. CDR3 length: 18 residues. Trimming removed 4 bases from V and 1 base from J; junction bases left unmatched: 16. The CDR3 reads CASSLRQGGPFSNTEAFF. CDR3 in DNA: TGCGCCAGCAGCCTACGACAGGGAGGCCCTTTTTCGAACACTGAAGCTTTCTTT.

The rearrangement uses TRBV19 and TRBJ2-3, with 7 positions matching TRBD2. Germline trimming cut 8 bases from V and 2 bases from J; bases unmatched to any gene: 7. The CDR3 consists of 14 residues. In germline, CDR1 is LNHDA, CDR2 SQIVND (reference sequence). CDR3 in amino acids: CASQASGNTDTQYF. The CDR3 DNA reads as TGTGCCAGTCAGGCTAGCGGAAACACAGATACGCAGTATTTT.

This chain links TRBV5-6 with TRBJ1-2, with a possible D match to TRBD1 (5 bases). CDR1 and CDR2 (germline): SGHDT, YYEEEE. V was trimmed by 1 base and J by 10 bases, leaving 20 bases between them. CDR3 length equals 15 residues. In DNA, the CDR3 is TGTGCCAGCAGCTTGACCGCGCCCGGGGGGGGTGACTACACCTTC. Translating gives CASSLTAPGGGDYTF.

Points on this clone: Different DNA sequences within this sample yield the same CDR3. This CDR3 reads CASSRTSGRTGELFF. The CDR3 bases are TGTGCCAGCAGCCGGACTAGCGGGAGGACCGGGGAGCTGTTTTTT. This chain uses TRBV7-2 with TRBJ2-2, with 14 positions matching TRBD2. This CDR3 is 15 amino acids long. Germline V gene data show CDR1 as SGHTA and CDR2 as FQGNSA. V shed 5 bases and J 5 bases; nucleotides not matched to a gene: 1. The full variable domain, in which reference TRBV7-2 and TRBJ2-2 provide the parts outside the CDR3, is GAGVSQSPSNKVTEKGKDVELRCDPISGHTALYWYRQSLGQGLEFLIYFQGNSAPDKSGLPSDRFSAERTGGSVSTLTIQRTQQEDSAVYLCASSRTSGRTGELFFGEGSRLTVL.

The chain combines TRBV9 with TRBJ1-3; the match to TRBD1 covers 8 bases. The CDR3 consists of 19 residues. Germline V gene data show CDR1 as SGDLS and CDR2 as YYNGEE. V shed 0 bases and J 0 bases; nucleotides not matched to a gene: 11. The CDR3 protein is CASSVAAQGQGYSGNTIYF. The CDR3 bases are TGTGCCAGCAGCGTAGCGGCGCAAGGACAGGGATACTCTGGAAACACCATATATTTT.

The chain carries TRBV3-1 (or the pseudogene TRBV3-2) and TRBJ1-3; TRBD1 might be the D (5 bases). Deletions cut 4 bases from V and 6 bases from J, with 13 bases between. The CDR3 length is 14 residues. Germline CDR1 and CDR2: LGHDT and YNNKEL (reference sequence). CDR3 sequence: CASSPTGVENTIYF. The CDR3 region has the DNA TGTGCCAGCAGCCCCACAGGAGTTGAAAACACCATATATTTT.